The 32 T cell receptor beta chains in this list originate from one sample, sequenced in a study of blood T cells in healthy people across ages. Combining a sample-barcoded 5' primer with a J-beta primer mix, a second PCR ran for roughly 7 to 12 cycles. TCRdb reprocessed the 5' RACE reads with MiXCR, giving one entry per CDR3 protein. The sample holds 1.5 million to 2 million distinct CDR3 sequences, approximately 50% seen once. Material: blood. Receptor source: a woman aged 40-49 years in good health.

V gene TRBV29-1 combines with J gene TRBJ2-1; 8 bases line up with TRBD1. CDR1 SQVTM and CDR2 ANQGSEA come from the germline V gene. This CDR3 region has 12 residues. V was clipped by 6 bases and J by 8 bases; unmatched bases: 6. The CDR3 nucleotides read TGCAGCGTGCGGACAGGGTCGTATGAGCAGTTCTTC. This sequence encodes CSVRTGSYEQFF.

The chain recombines TRBV7-9 with TRBJ1-1; no clear D gene. The length of the CDR3 is 14 residues. Trimming stripped 4 bases from V and 3 bases from J, with 12 bases between. The germline V gene has CDR1 SEHNR and CDR2 FQNEAQ (reference sequence). The CDR3 sequence: CASSSSHGYTEAFF. The CDR3 nucleotides are TGTGCCAGCAGCTCTAGCCATGGTTACACTGAAGCTTTCTTT.

This clonotype was picked up a small number of times. The rearrangement uses TRBV7-2 and TRBJ2-3; D is unresolved. Germline loops: CDR1 SGHTA, CDR2 FQGNSA. V was cut by 7 bases and J by 8 bases, with 10 bases left in between. This CDR3 has 11 residues. The CDR3 bases are TGTGCCAGCACCCGAACGGGTACGCAGTATTTT. Its protein is CASTRTGTQYF. The full variable domain, completed using reference TRBV7-2 and TRBJ2-3, is GAGVSQSPSNKVTEKGKDVELRCDPISGHTALYWYRQSLGQGLEFLIYFQGNSAPDKSGLPSDRFSAERTGGSVSTLTIQRTQQEDSAVYLCASTRTGTQYFGPGTRLTVL.

The chain uses TRBV15 and TRBJ1-1; D unclear. Between the trimmed V and J ends, which lost 0 bases and 4 bases, there was a span of 6 bases. Per germline, CDR1 LNHNV and CDR2 YYDKDF (reference sequence). The CDR3 is made up of 13 amino acids. This chain's CDR3 is CATSRDRSTEAFF. The CDR3 DNA sequence: TGTGCCACCAGCAGAGATAGGAGCACTGAAGCTTTCTTT.

A single count supports this clonotype. The chain uses TRBV6-6 and TRBJ1-2; the match to TRBD1 covers 7 bases. V shed 5 bases and J 8 bases; nucleotides not matched to a gene: 5. This CDR3 has 12 amino acids. Germline CDR1 MNHNY, CDR2 SVGAGI (reference sequence). The CDR3 is CASSQRDSGYTF. In nucleotides, the CDR3 is TGTGCCAGCAGTCAAAGGGACAGCGGCTACACCTTC.

The rearrangement joins TRBV20-1 to TRBJ2-5; 7 nucleotides match TRBD1. This CDR3 region has 16 residues. J gave up 0 bases and V 2 bases, and 9 bases lay outside the gene matches. CDR1 and CDR2 from the germline V gene are DFQATT and SNEGSKA (reference sequence). The chain's CDR3 is CSARPRQGWYQETQYF. Written as DNA, the CDR3 is TGCAGTGCTAGACCCCGACAGGGATGGTACCAAGAGACCCAGTACTTC.

Comments on this clonotype: Relative to the germline gene, one junction end is altered; a read error may explain this. In DNA form, the CDR3 reads TGTGTCAGCAGTATGACACTTAACTATGGCTACACCTTC. Translating it yields CVSSMTLNYGYTF. The chain is built from TRBV11-2 and TRBJ1-2; D is undetermined. Germline CDR1 and CDR2: SGHAT and FQNNGV. CDR3 length: 13 residues.

This clonotype was seen a few times. The gene calls are TRBV3-1 and TRBJ2-5; TRBD1 agrees at 8 bases. From germline, CDR1 is LGHDT and CDR2 YNNKEL (reference sequence). V trimming: 3 bases; J trimming: 3 bases; junction bases outside the gene matches: 6. This CDR3 comprises 15 residues. CDR3 nucleotide sequence: TGTGCCAGCAGCCAGAGGACAGGGATGGAAGAGACCCAGTACTTC. This translates into CASSQRTGMEETQYF.

This sequence joins TRBV9 and TRBJ1-2, with 8 bases identical to TRBD1. V lost 2 bases to trimming and J lost 8 bases; unmatched junction nucleotides: 8. Germline V gene sequence: CDR1 SGDLS, CDR2 YYNGEE. This CDR3 comprises 14 residues. The CDR3 DNA follows: TGTGCCAGCAGCGTCGGACAGGGCGTGGGGGGCTACACCTTC. This sequence encodes CASSVGQGVGGYTF.

This sequence joins TRBV25-1 and TRBJ2-1, with 8 bases lining up with TRBD1. CDR3 length: 14 amino acids. Germline CDR1 and CDR2: MGHDK and SYGVNS. V lost 5 bases, J lost 10 bases, and 10 bases stayed unmatched. The CDR3 is CASSHRTGWKEQFF. The CDR3 DNA sequence: TGTGCCAGCAGTCACCGGACAGGGTGGAAGGAGCAGTTCTTC.

In this sample, this clonotype turned up a few times. Given a much more abundant clone one base away, this may be a read error. The chain has TRBV4-3 and TRBJ2-5; perhaps TRBD2 as D (6 bases). Germline V gene sequence: CDR1 LGHNA, CDR2 YSLEER. The CDR3 is 17 amino acids. V dropped 0 bases and J dropped 11 bases, with 25 bases sitting between them. The CDR3 reads CASSQDHGAGKYNEQYF. In DNA form, the CDR3 reads TGCGCCAGCAGCCAAGATCATGGGGCGGGAAAGTACAATGAGCAGTACTTC.

The chain recombines TRBV5-1 with TRBJ2-1, with a possible D match to TRBD2 (5 bases). Germline loops: CDR1 SGHRS, CDR2 YFSETQ. The ends were cut back, 2 bases at V and 8 bases at J, with 23 bases in the middle. This CDR3 comprises 17 residues. The CDR3, as DNA: TGCGCCAGCAGCTTCTTCGAGGGAGTCCGTGGAGTCGATGAGCAGTTCTTC. Its protein is CASSFFEGVRGVDEQFF. Full variable domain (outside the CDR3, taken from reference TRBV5-1 and TRBJ2-1): KAGVTQTPRYLIKTRGQQVTLSCSPISGHRSVSWYQQTPGQGLQFLFEYFSETQRNKGNFPGRFSGRQFSNSRSEMNVSTLELGDSALYLCASSFFEGVRGVDEQFFGPGTRLTVL.

About this clonotype: The junction shows a germline mismatch at one end, possibly a read error. The chain has TRBV2 and TRBJ2-7, with no clear D. CDR1 and CDR2 from the germline V gene are SNHLY and FYNNEI. The CDR3 has 13 amino acids. Written as DNA, the CDR3 is TGTACCAGCAGTGAAGGGTATTCCTACGAGCAGTACTTC. It is translated as CTSSEGYSYEQYF.

J is TRBJ2-4 and V is TRBV12-3 or TRBV12-4; D gene unclear. V dropped 0 bases and J dropped 2 bases, with 14 bases sitting between them. CDR3 length: 17 amino acids. The CDR3 loop is CASSLARNIRTKNIQYF. The CDR3 DNA sequence: TGTGCCAGCAGTTTAGCTAGGAACATACGGACCAAAAACATTCAGTACTTC.

A few counts support this clonotype. CDR3 sequence: CASSSGRAMETQYF. The CDR3 DNA is TGTGCCAGCAGCTCAGGCAGGGCAATGGAGACCCAGTACTTC. The genes are TRBV11-2 and TRBJ2-7, with D perhaps TRBD1 (5 bases). The DNA end favors TRBJ2-5, so the J call may be wrong. CDR3 size: 14 residues. Germline V gene sequence: CDR1 SGHAT, CDR2 FQNNGV.

In this sample, this clonotype turned up a few times. The rearrangement joins TRBV25-1 to TRBJ2-5, with D unclear. The CDR3 has 11 amino acids. From germline, CDR1 is MGHDK and CDR2 SYGVNS. The ends were cut back, 2 bases at V and 11 bases at J, with 9 bases in the middle. CDR3 amino acids: CASSEGLKQYF. The CDR3 nucleotides read TGTGCCAGCAGTGAAGGGTTGAAGCAGTACTTC. Using reference TRBV25-1 and TRBJ2-5 for the parts outside the CDR3, the full variable domain is EADIYQTPRYLVIGTGKKITLECSQTMGHDKMYWYQQDPGMELHLIHYSYGVNSTEKGDLSSESTVSRIRTEHFPLTLESARPSHTSQYLCASSEGLKQYFGPGTRLLVL.

The chain employs TRBV6-5 and TRBJ2-7, with D hard to call. CDR1 and CDR2 from the germline V gene are MNHEY and SVGAGI. The length of the CDR3 is 14 residues. With 5 bases removed from V and 2 bases from J, the gap between germline ends came to 13 bases. The CDR3 DNA follows: TGTGCCAGCAGTCCAAGACGAACTGCCTACGAGCAGTACTTC. This gives the protein CASSPRRTAYEQYF.

The J gene is TRBJ2-7, the V gene TRBV20-1; D gene uncertain. The CDR3 loop spans 10 amino acids. The germline V and J ends were trimmed by 3 bases and 6 bases, with 6 bases remaining between them. The V gene's germline CDR1 is DFQATT and CDR2 SNEGSKA (reference sequence). CDR3 sequence (DNA): TGCAGTGCTAGTGGGTCCGAGCAGTACGTC. It translates to CSASGSEQYV.

The chain couples TRBV14 to TRBJ2-7; the D call may be TRBD1 or TRBD2 (5 bases each). Near its end, the DNA agrees better with TRBJ2-5, so the J call may be wrong. The CDR3 spans 15 residues. Germline V lookup: CDR1 SGHDN, CDR2 FVKESK. The CDR3, as DNA: TGTGCCAGCAGCCAAAGTGGGACCCGGGGAGAGACCCAGTACTTC. Its translation is CASSQSGTRGETQYF.

Turning to this clonotype: Mismatch with germline at one junction end may stem from a read error. The rearrangement uses TRBV11-2 and TRBJ1-2, with D possibly TRBD1 on 6 matching bases. In germline, CDR1 is SGHAT, CDR2 FQNNGV. The CDR3 runs to 14 residues. The CDR3 DNA reads as TGTTCCAGCAGCACCCCGCGGGGGCATAGTGGCTACACCTTC. Its translation is CSSSTPRGHSGYTF.

The rearrangement joins TRBV20-1 to TRBJ2-5, with D unresolved. Near its end, the DNA agrees better with TRBJ2-1, so the J call may be wrong. CDR3 size: 13 residues. Germline V gives CDR1 DFQATT, CDR2 SNEGSKA (reference sequence). The DNA for the CDR3 is TGCAGTGCTAGTCAACAGTCCCAAGAGACCCAGTTCTTC. Translated, it gives CSASQQSQETQFF.

The chain employs TRBV28 and TRBJ2-5; 10 positions agree with TRBD1. The V segment lost 3 bases and the J segment 2 bases; nucleotides outside the gene matches: 3. Germline assignment: CDR1 MDHEN and CDR2 SYDVKM. The CDR3 spans 15 residues. The CDR3 DNA follows: TGTGCCAGCAGTTTGCGACAGGGGGCTCAAGAGACCCAGTACTTC. It translates to CASSLRQGAQETQYF. The whole variable domain, remainder taken from reference TRBV28 and TRBJ2-5, is DVKVTQSSRYLVKRTGEKVFLECVQDMDHENMFWYRQDPGLGLRLIYFSYDVKMKEKGDIPEGYSVSREKKERFSLILESASTNQTSMYLCASSLRQGAQETQYFGPGTRLLVL.

This chain joins TRBV4-3 and TRBJ2-1; D is unclear. Germline-derived CDR1 and CDR2 are LGHNA and YSLEER. This CDR3 has 15 residues. V shed 5 bases and J shed 2 bases, with 13 bases lying between them. As DNA, the CDR3 is TGCGCCAGCAGCACCGACGGCTCAGCCTACAATGAGCAGTTCTTC. This codes for CASSTDGSAYNEQFF.

The genes are TRBV6-5 and TRBJ1-2, with 8 bases fitting TRBD1. CDR1 and CDR2 (germline): MNHEY, SVGAGI. V was pared by 2 bases and J by 7 bases, with 9 bases of the junction left unmatched. The CDR3 loop spans 15 amino acids. The DNA of the CDR3 is TGTGCCAGCAGTTACCCGACCGGGACAGGATTTGGCTACACCTTC. Amino acid sequence: CASSYPTGTGFGYTF.

This clonotype has only a few counts. The chain has TRBV28 and TRBJ2-5, with D maybe TRBD1 (5 bases). The CDR3 loop spans 13 amino acids. The V end was cut by 8 bases, the J end by 0 bases, with 10 bases between. Germline V CDR1 and CDR2: MDHEN, SYDVKM. The CDR3 bases are TGTGCCAGCTGGGCGGACAACCAAGAGACCCAGTACTTC. The encoded protein is CASWADNQETQYF.

This clonotype came up a few times. The V gene is TRBV3-1, the J gene TRBJ2-1, with D maybe TRBD1 (5 bases). The V gene lost 1 base and the J gene lost 5 bases, with 12 bases spanning the gap. This CDR3 is built from 15 residues. Germline V gene sequence: CDR1 LGHDT, CDR2 YNNKEL (reference sequence). The CDR3 reads CASSQVKGLNNEQFF. In nucleotides, the CDR3 is TGTGCCAGCAGCCAAGTGAAGGGGCTTAACAATGAGCAGTTCTTC.

This clonotype has just one count. The gene calls are TRBV27 and TRBJ2-1, with D possibly matching TRBD2 (6 bases). Germline V gives CDR1 MNHEY, CDR2 SMNVEV (reference sequence). V shed 6 bases and J shed 9 bases, with 12 bases lying between them. This CDR3 is 12 amino acids long. Here the CDR3 DNA reads TGTGCCAGCAGGCGCGGGGTCCTTGAGCAGTTCTTC. It is translated as CASRRGVLEQFF.

This clonotype was counted a few times. The rearrangement links TRBV20-1 to TRBJ1-3, with D hard to call. The length of the CDR3 is 13 residues. The V and J ends lost 6 bases and 2 bases respectively, with 11 bases between them. Germline V gene sequence: CDR1 DFQATT, CDR2 SNEGSKA (reference sequence). The CDR3 region is CSAENGAGNTIYF. In DNA, the CDR3 is TGCAGTGCCGAGAACGGGGCTGGAAACACCATATATTTT.

V gene TRBV7-3 combines with J gene TRBJ1-2; D may be TRBD1 (5 bases). This CDR3 has 15 residues. Trimming stripped 2 bases from V and 7 bases from J, with 17 bases between. Germline V gene lookup returns CDR1 SGHTA and CDR2 FQGTGA. CDR3 in DNA: TGTGCCAGCAGCTTAGACGGGGCGGCTGGGGGTGGCTACACCTTC. This codes for CASSLDGAAGGGYTF.

The rearrangement links TRBV4-3 to TRBJ1-1; the D is unclear. Germline V gene data show CDR1 as LGHNA and CDR2 as YSLEER. CDR3 length: 16 amino acids. The V end was cut by 1 base, the J end by 1 base, with 13 bases between. CDR3 sequence (DNA): TGCGCCAGCAGCCAAGTCGCCGGGGTGGGGAACACTGAAGCTTTCTTT. Protein: CASSQVAGVGNTEAFF.

The chain is built from TRBV5-1 and TRBJ2-1, with 12 bases identical to TRBD2. The germline CDR1 and CDR2 sequences are SGHRS and YFSETQ. J lost 7 bases, V lost 4 bases, and 6 bases had no gene match. This CDR3 spans 15 amino acids. CDR3 bases: TGCGCCAGCAGCATTTCTAGCGGGGGGGTGAATGAGCAGTTCTTC. Translating gives CASSISSGGVNEQFF.

The rearrangement links TRBV28 to TRBJ1-5, with 7 bases matching TRBD1. CDR1 and CDR2 (germline): MDHEN, SYDVKM. This CDR3 region has 14 residues. J gave up 3 bases and V 6 bases, and 5 bases lay outside the gene matches. This CDR3 reads CASRGGQVNQPQHF. The DNA for the CDR3 is TGTGCCAGCAGGGGAGGACAGGTCAATCAGCCCCAGCATTTT.